This T cell receptor beta chain was sequenced during a study of T-cell memory formation after mild COVID-19. TCRdb re-analysed the 5' RACE reads in MiXCR, keeping a single row per CDR3 protein. The sample records approximately 260,000 distinct CDR3 sequences, approximately 15% being singletons. This clonotype was counted ten times or more. Its target is unknown. Regarding the study as a whole: Shrinking CD4+ clones were chiefly CM and EM; CD8+ ones were chiefly EMRA. The study found balanced CD4/CD8 in clones contracting day 15 to 85 and a CD4+ lean in later expanders.

Germline V lookup: CDR1 LGHNA, CDR2 YNFKEQ. CDR3 length: 15 residues. V was clipped by 4 bases and J by 4 bases, with 16 bases between them. This TCR came from a man between 18 and 35 years old who had mild COVID-19 (a few samples of this study predate the infection). Cell type and time point are not known. Material: PBMCs or a T cell subset sorted from them (not recorded which). The rearrangement links TRBV4-2 to TRBJ2-5, with D perhaps assigned TRBD1 or TRBD2 (5 bases each). The CDR3 is CASSPRTRDVETQYF. The CDR3 coding sequence is TGTGCCAGCAGCCCAAGGACTCGGGACGTAGAGACCCAGTACTTC.